This T cell receptor beta chain was recorded in a study of T-cell memory formation after mild COVID-19. On the study more broadly: The TCR clusters were mostly specific to one donor.

This clonotype was counted between two and nine times. TCRdb used MiXCR to reprocess the 5' RACE reads, holding one entry per CDR3 protein. The table lists fewer than 700,000 distinct CDR3 sequences, roughly 20% of them singletons. V lost 3 bases and J lost 4; bases outside the gene matches: 6. Germline CDR1 LGHDT, CDR2 YNNKEL (reference sequence). CDR3 length: 15 amino acids. The sample taken for sequencing was PBMCs or a T cell subset sorted from them (not recorded which). This receptor was identified in an adult woman who had mild COVID-19 (a few samples of this study predate the infection). Cell type and time point are not known. J is TRBJ1-2 and V is TRBV3-1, with 9 bases that match TRBD1. The CDR3 DNA reads as TGTGCCAGCAGCCACTTCCGGGACAGGGTCTATGGCTACACCTTC. This encodes CASSHFRDRVYGYTF.